One and the same sample provided the 2 T cell receptor beta chains below, sequenced in a study of metastatic and nonmetastatic thyroid tumors. Until they underwent thyroid surgery, no patient had received any treatment. TCRdb used MiXCR to call clones anew from the PCR reads. This table holds approximately 7,000 clones, approximately 40% found once. Input material: tumor tissue. These receptors were taken from a female donor with papillary thyroid cancer or a benign thyroid nodule (not recorded which). Some clones in this sample may be carry-over from other donors' samples.

This clone was counted between two and nine times. The rearrangement joins TRBV6-1 to TRBJ1-1; 8 bases align to TRBD1. The V and J ends lost 8 bases and 11 bases, in that order; junction bases with no gene match: 7. The CDR3 consists of 11 residues. The V gene's germline CDR1 is MNHNS and CDR2 SASEGT. CDR3 protein: CASGPGQVAFF. CDR3 nucleotide sequence: TGTGCCAGCGGCCCGGGACAGGTGGCTTTCTTT.

The rearrangement links TRBV5-1 to TRBJ2-4; tentative D call: TRBD2 (5 bases). V lost 4 bases and J lost 12, with 23 bases in between. The CDR3 extends over 15 amino acids. The germline gives CDR1 SGHRS, CDR2 YFSETQ. DNA for the CDR3: TGCGCCAGCAGCCACCAGGACTCAGCCAAAAAAACTCAGTACTTC. It codes for CASSHQDSAKKTQYF.